Below are 22 T cell receptor beta chains sequenced from a single sample in a study of T cell repertoires in cytomegalovirus infection. TCRdb re-analysed the reads in MiXCR, keeping a single row per CDR3 protein. The sample holds 750,000 to 900,000 distinct CDR3 sequences, roughly 29% seen once. Antigen specificity for these receptors is unknown. The sample in question was cultured CD8+ T cells from PBMCs, obtained from culture after CMV antigen stimulation. The receptors stem from a human donor in good health (CMV status not recorded). Some clones in this sample may be carry-over from other donors' samples.

There are a few counts of this clonotype. The gene calls are TRBV20-1 and TRBJ1-3; the D gene is possibly TRBD1 (5 bases). The ends were cut back, 7 bases at V and 4 bases at J, with 14 bases in the middle. Germline V CDR1 and CDR2: DFQATT, SNEGSKA (reference sequence). The CDR3 has 13 residues. The CDR3 here is CSVREVGGNTIYF. The CDR3 coding sequence is TGCAGTGTCAGGGAGGTCGGCGGAAACACCATATATTTT.

A note on this clonotype: An end of the junction does not agree with germline; a read error may underlie this. V and J are TRBV4-1 and TRBJ1-2; 8 bases are a match to TRBD1. The germline V gene has CDR1 MGHRA and CDR2 YSYEKL. This CDR3 contains 18 residues. The DNA of the CDR3 is TGTGCCAGCAGCCAAGCGGGGGGACAGGTCTCTCCTAACTATGGCTACACCTTC. Residues: CASSQAGGQVSPNYGYTF.

V is TRBV12-3 or TRBV12-4 and J is TRBJ2-1; TRBD2 agrees at 10 bases. The CDR3 loop spans 14 amino acids. Trimming removed 7 bases from V and 3 bases from J; junction bases left unmatched: 3. The CDR3 coding sequence is TGTGCCAGCATCCCTAGCGGGGGCTACAATGAGCAGTTCTTC. It yields the protein CASIPSGGYNEQFF.

This clonotype was picked up many times. J is TRBJ2-1 and V is TRBV7-6; the D is unclear. V gave up 4 bases and J gave up 6 bases, with 7 bases separating them. The CDR3 length is 12 residues. CDR1 and CDR2 (germline): SGHVS, FNYEAQ. The CDR3 bases are TGTGCCAGCAGCTCATTGGCCAATGAGCAGTTCTTC. Encoded protein: CASSSLANEQFF. Full variable domain (rest looked up from reference TRBV7-6 and TRBJ2-1): GAGVSQSPRYKVTKRGQDVALRCDPISGHVSLYWYRQALGQGPEFLTYFNYEAQQDKSGLPNDRFSAERPEGSISTLTIQRTEQRDSAMYRCASSSLANEQFFGPGTRLTVL.

This clonotype came up a few times. The rearrangement joins TRBV12-5 to TRBJ2-2, with D unresolved. Germline CDR1 LGHNT, CDR2 FRNRAP. V was shortened by 1 base and J by 3 bases, with 0 bases between the two germline ends. CDR3 length: 12 amino acids. The CDR3 DNA sequence: TGTGCTAGTGGTTTGGACACCGGGGAGCTGTTTTTT. This translates into CASGLDTGELFF.

The chain employs TRBV27 and TRBJ1-6; D remains ambiguous. The CDR3 is made up of 14 amino acids. V lost 4 bases, J lost 7 bases, and 11 bases lay in between. The germline V gene encodes CDR1 MNHEY and CDR2 SMNVEV (reference sequence). The CDR3 DNA reads as TGTGCCAGCAGTTACGGGATGGAAAATTCACCCCTCCACTTT. Its protein is CASSYGMENSPLHF.

Many counts were recorded for this clonotype. The V and J genes are TRBV2 and TRBJ2-2; tentative D call: TRBD1 (6 bases). V shed 7 bases and J shed 5 bases, with 17 bases lying between them. Germline V lookup: CDR1 SNHLY, CDR2 FYNNEI. The CDR3 contains 15 residues. CDR3 DNA: TGTGCCAGCACCGAGGGGGTCAGGGCAACCGGGGAGCTGTTTTTT. Amino acid sequence: CASTEGVRATGELFF.

This rearrangement joins TRBV20-1 to TRBJ1-2, with D tentatively TRBD1 (6 bases). The CDR3 length is 16 residues. Germline loops: CDR1 DFQATT, CDR2 SNEGSKA (reference sequence). V shed 6 bases and J shed 0 bases, with 20 bases lying between them. The CDR3 loop is CSASFKKGGSNYGYTF. The CDR3, as DNA: TGCAGTGCCTCATTCAAAAAGGGGGGTTCTAACTATGGCTACACCTTC.

This clonotype showed up just a few times. The chain has TRBV12-3 or TRBV12-4 and TRBJ2-1; 7 positions match TRBD1. This CDR3 is built from 16 residues. Germline trimming cut 5 bases from V and 3 bases from J; bases unmatched to any gene: 10. This chain's CDR3 is CASSISGQSYYNEQFF. In DNA, the CDR3 is TGTGCCAGCAGTATATCGGGACAGAGTTACTACAATGAGCAGTTCTTC.

V and J are TRBV20-1 and TRBJ1-2; D remains ambiguous. The length of the CDR3 is 15 residues. Trimming cost V 0 bases and J 8 bases, with 19 bases left between them. Germline V gene data show CDR1 as DFQATT and CDR2 as SNEGSKA (reference sequence). In DNA, the CDR3 is TGCAGTGCTAGAGATGAAGCACACACCCTTTGGGGCTACACCTTC. Encoded protein: CSARDEAHTLWGYTF.

CDR3 sequence (DNA): TGTGCCCGCTGGGGAGAGGGGGCGGGGGGGCCGGATACGCAGTATTTT. As protein: CARWGEGAGGPDTQYF. J is TRBJ2-3 and V is TRBV12-3 or TRBV12-4; 9 bases agree with TRBD2. The CDR3 totals 16 residues. After removal of 11 bases from V and 6 bases from J, the junction contained 18 bases not matched to a gene.

The chain carries TRBV29-1 and TRBJ2-3; 7 bases line up with TRBD1. Trimming removed 0 bases from V and 1 base from J; junction bases left unmatched: 4. CDR3 length: 15 residues. Looked up from germline, CDR1 is SQVTM and CDR2 is ANQGSEA. CDR3 loop: CSVEDRGGGTDTQYF. CDR3 nucleotide sequence: TGCAGCGTTGAAGATCGAGGGGGCGGCACAGATACGCAGTATTTT.

This clonotype was seen a handful of times. This chain joins TRBV2 and TRBJ1-1, with D possibly TRBD1 on 5 matching bases. Germline CDR1 SNHLY, CDR2 FYNNEI. Trimming cost V 6 bases and J 0 bases, with 14 bases left between them. The CDR3 covers 15 residues. DNA of the CDR3: TGTGCCAGCAGGCAGGGTTCCGGAATGAACACTGAAGCTTTCTTT. Its translation: CASRQGSGMNTEAFF.

This clonotype was detected a few times. CDR3 residues: CASSLLAPSTDTQYF. The CDR3 DNA reads TGCGCCAGCAGCCTCCTAGCTCCTAGCACAGATACGCAGTATTTT. V usage is TRBV4-1 and J usage is TRBJ2-3, with D possibly TRBD2 on 5 matching bases. The V end lost 4 bases, the J end lost 0 bases, and 11 bases lay between the germline ends. Germline V CDR1 and CDR2: MGHRA, YSYEKL. The CDR3 extends over 15 amino acids.

The chain links TRBV29-1 to TRBJ2-5, with D unresolved. V lost 3 bases to trimming and J lost 5 bases, with 4 bases between them. The CDR3 consists of 10 residues. CDR1 and CDR2 (germline): SQVTM, ANQGSEA. DNA for the CDR3: TGCAGCGTTGATATGGAGACCCAGTACTTC. Translating gives CSVDMETQYF.

The chain has TRBV12-3 or TRBV12-4 and TRBJ1-1; a weak D match, TRBD1 (5 bases). V shed 6 bases and J shed 8 bases, with 13 bases lying between them. The CDR3 has 12 residues. CDR3 sequence (DNA): TGTGCCAGCAGCTGGTTACAGGCCGAAGCTTTCTTT. This sequence encodes CASSWLQAEAFF.

The chain links TRBV7-9 to TRBJ2-7; 8 nucleotides match TRBD1. CDR1 SEHNR and CDR2 FQNEAQ come from the germline V gene (reference sequence). The CDR3 is made up of 14 amino acids. The ends lost 4 bases at V and 2 bases at J; junction bases unmatched: 4. CDR3 nucleotide sequence: TGTGCCAGCAGCTCCCAGGGGGCTACCTACGAGCAGTACTTC. This gives the protein CASSSQGATYEQYF.

This clonotype was detected a few times. The CDR3 coding sequence is TGTGCCAGCAGTGAAGCGGGGTGGCGGGGGGGCCTTAATGAGCAGTTCTTC. It is translated as CASSEAGWRGGLNEQFF. V and J are TRBV6-1 and TRBJ2-1; the match to TRBD2 covers 9 bases. CDR3 length: 17 amino acids. Germline lookup yields CDR1 MNHNS and CDR2 SASEGT. V shed 0 bases and J 7 bases; nucleotides not matched to a gene: 10.

The J gene is TRBJ2-6, the V gene TRBV7-6; D remains ambiguous. Germline assignment: CDR1 SGHVS and CDR2 FNYEAQ. V lost 2 bases and J lost 0, with 14 bases in between. This CDR3 is 18 amino acids long. The CDR3 nucleotides read TGTGCCAGCAGCTTATTTGCGGCCGACTTCTCTGGGGCCAACGTCCTGACTTTC. Translation: CASSLFAADFSGANVLTF.

This clonotype was counted only a few times. The chain combines TRBV7-9 with TRBJ2-5; possibly TRBD1 for D (6 bases). V lost 5 bases, J lost 1 base, and 11 bases lay in between. Germline CDR1 reads SEHNR; CDR2 reads FQNEAQ (reference sequence). This CDR3 is built from 14 residues. The CDR3 region is CASSDRRFQETQYF. The CDR3 coding sequence is TGTGCCAGCAGCGACAGGAGGTTCCAAGAGACCCAGTACTTC.

The chain links TRBV12-3 or TRBV12-4 to TRBJ2-5, with 9 nucleotides matching TRBD1. Germline trimming cut 4 bases from V and 10 bases from J; bases unmatched to any gene: 7. The CDR3 is 13 residues long. CDR3 region: CASSSDRGPDQYF. The CDR3 bases are TGTGCCAGCAGTTCGGACAGGGGCCCCGACCAGTACTTC.

V gene TRBV9 combines with J gene TRBJ2-1; D possibly corresponds to TRBD1 (5 bases). The CDR3 covers 15 residues. V was clipped by 1 base and J by 6 bases, with 14 bases between them. The germline gives CDR1 SGDLS, CDR2 YYNGEE. In nucleotides, the CDR3 is TGTGCCAGCAGCGTATCCGGACAACTCTTCAATGAGCAGTTCTTC. This codes for CASSVSGQLFNEQFF.